A selection of T cell receptor beta chains follows, all from one sample in a study of T cell changes during pregnancy in multiple sclerosis. Profiled with immunoSEQ multiplex PCR; TCRdb holds only in-frame clones, not every one. The profile shows about 120,000 clones, roughly 92% of them singletons. The sequencing used peripheral blood, collected in the third trimester of pregnancy. The source is a female donor with multiple sclerosis, enrolled in a pregnancy study. CDR3s include the opening cysteine and the closing phenylalanine or tryptophan. A D gene is named only where the DNA matches it firmly. Size is omitted from some rows. Given values are once, few, many or a class for expanded clones.

J	V	size	D	DNA	CDR3
TRBJ2-7	TRBV27	-	-	TGTGCCAGCAGTTTGGGACTGGGAGTCGGAGAGCAGTACTTC	CASSLGLGVGEQYF
TRBJ2-3	TRBV4-1	-	-	TGCGCCAGCAGCCAAGATTTTCGGGGGTCGGGCACAGATACGCAGTATTTT	CASSQDFRGSGTDTQYF
TRBJ1-1	TRBV6-5	-	TRBD1	TGTGCCAGCAGTTTCCGGACAGGAGGTAACACTGAAGCTTTCTTT	CASSFRTGGNTEAFF
TRBJ1-5	TRBV15	-	-	TGTGCCACCAGCAGAGAAACAGGGAACAACCAGCCCCAGCATTTT	CATSRETGNNQPQHF
TRBJ1-2	TRBV18	-	TRBD1	TGTGCCAGCTCACCTCTTTCCGGGACAGGGAACTATGGCTACACCTTC	CASSPLSGTGNYGYTF
TRBJ1-2	TRBV15	-	-	TGTGCCACCAGCAAAGACAGTTACTATGGCTACACCTTC	CATSKDSYYGYTF
TRBJ2-5	TRBV15	-	TRBD2	TGTGCCACCAGCAGTTTCGGACTAGCGGGAGGAAAGACCCAGTACTTC	CATSSFGLAGGKTQYF
TRBJ1-5	TRBV2	-	-	TGTGCCAGCAGTGAATGGCAACAGGGCTTCGAGCCCCAGCATTTT	CASSEWQQGFEPQHF
TRBJ2-2	TRBV5-1	-	-	TGCGCCAGCAGCTTTATCAGGGTCCCCGATAACACCGGGGAGCTGTTTTTT	CASSFIRVPDNTGELFF
TRBJ1-2	TRBV2	-	TRBD1	TGTGCCAGCAGGGAGACAGGGGGCTATGGCTACACCTTC	CASRETGGYGYTF
TRBJ1-2	TRBV9	-	-	TGTGCCAGCGCGGAGGGGGGGCCCTTC	CASAEGGPF
TRBJ2-3	TRBV28	-	TRBD1	TGTGCCAGCAGTTTACTGCGGACAGGGTTCTTGGATACGCAGTATTTT	CASSLLRTGFLDTQYF
TRBJ2-1	TRBV5-1	-	TRBD1	TGCGCCAGCAGCTCTAGACAGGGGGCCTACAATGAGCAGTTCTTC	CASSSRQGAYNEQFF
TRBJ2-5	TRBV27	-	-	TGTGCCAGCAGTTCAGGTTCCCCGCGGACCCAGTACTTC	CASSSGSPRTQYF
TRBJ2-1	TRBV2	once	TRBD2	TGTGCCAGCAGTGAAGCGGGACTAGCGGTCAATGAGCAGTTCTTC	CASSEAGLAVNEQFF
TRBJ2-5	TRBV7-9	-	TRBD2	TGTGCCAGCAGCTTAGCCGCGGGGGGGGTCGAGACCCAGTACTTC	CASSLAAGGVETQYF
TRBJ1-1	TRBV7-6	-	TRBD1	TGTGCCAGCAGGAGACAGGGGGAAGGTGAGAACACTGAAGCTTTCTTT	CASRRQGEGENTEAFF
TRBJ2-1	TRBV7-2	-	TRBD2	TGTGCCAGCAGCTTAGAGGGTGCTAGCGGATATCCCTACAATGAGCAGTTCTTC	CASSLEGASGYPYNEQFF
TRBJ2-7	TRBV10-2	once	-	TGCGCCAGTAAGCTTGACACCCGCCGGGAGCAGTACTTC	CASKLDTRREQYF
TRBJ2-1	TRBV9	-	TRBD1	TGTGCCAGCAGCGTAGCTTGGGGACAGGGGGAAAATGAGCAGTTCTTC	CASSVAWGQGENEQFF
TRBJ2-7	TRBV15	-	-	TGTGCCACCAGCAGAGGAGGGTCCGAGCAGTACTTC	CATSRGGSEQYF
TRBJ1-3	TRBV29-1	-	-	TGCAGCGTTGCAGGGGCTGCTGGAAACACCATATATTTT	CSVAGAAGNTIYF
TRBJ2-3	TRBV5-1	-	-	TGCGCCAGCAGCTTTGGTACCTACACAGATACGCAGTATTTT	CASSFGTYTDTQYF
TRBJ2-1	TRBV6-1	-	-	TGTGCCAGCTTCTCTGATTTCAGCTCCTACAATGAGCAGTTCTTC	CASFSDFSSYNEQFF
TRBJ2-1	TRBV27	-	-	TGTGCCAGCAGTTCGACAGGTCCGTATGAGCAGTTCTTC	CASSSTGPYEQFF
TRBJ2-1	TRBV5-1	-	-	TGCGCCACCCCACAGGGTGGGTACAATGAGCAGTTCTTC	CATPQGGYNEQFF
TRBJ2-1	TRBV18	-	TRBD2	TGTGCCAGCTCACCGAGAGTTCGCCGAGCGGGGGATGAGCAGTTCTTC	CASSPRVRRAGDEQFF
TRBJ2-7	TRBV21-1	-	-	TGTGCCAGCAGCACGTGGGGACTGGAGCACACCTACGAGCAGTACTTC	CASSTWGLEHTYEQYF
TRBJ2-7	TRBV6-1	-	TRBD2	TGTGCCAGCAGCCGACTAGCGGGGGGCTACGAACAGTACTTC	CASSRLAGGYEQYF
TRBJ2-3	TRBV18	-	TRBD2	TGTGCCAGCTCACCAAGGCTAGCGGGCACAGATACGCAGTATTTT	CASSPRLAGTDTQYF
TRBJ2-5	TRBV27	-	TRBD1	TGTGCCAGCAGTTTAGACAGGGGGTTCCAAGAGACCCAGTACTTC	CASSLDRGFQETQYF
TRBJ1-1	TRBV7-3	-	-	TGTGCCAGCAGCTTGACCAGACTGAGGAACACTGAAGCTTTCTTT	CASSLTRLRNTEAFF
TRBJ1-1	TRBV30	few	-	TGTGCCTGGAATCGGGTGATGAACACTGAAGCTTTCTTT	CAWNRVMNTEAFF
TRBJ1-2	TRBV7-9	-	-	TGTGCCAGCAGCTTAGCGCATAGAGGCTCCTATGGCTACACCTTC	CASSLAHRGSYGYTF
TRBJ2-5	TRBV13	-	TRBD2	TGTGCCAGCAGCTCGACTAGCGGGGGGAGGGAGACCCAGTACTTC	CASSSTSGGRETQYF
TRBJ2-1	TRBV30	-	TRBD2	TGTGCCTGGAGGTGGCTAGCGGGAGGGTATGAGCAGTTCTTC	CAWRWLAGGYEQFF
TRBJ2-2	TRBV6-1	-	-	TGTGCCAGCAGTGAAAGGAGTAACACCGGGGAGCTGTTTTTT	CASSERSNTGELFF
TRBJ1-1	TRBV2	-	-	TGTGCCAGCAGTGAACAGGGATACACTGAAGCTTTCTTT	CASSEQGYTEAFF
TRBJ1-4	TRBV28	-	-	TGTGCCAGCAGCGTTTCGGGGTCCTCAACTAATGAAAAACTGTTTTTT	CASSVSGSSTNEKLFF
TRBJ2-1	TRBV18	-	TRBD2	TGTGCCAGCTCACCGGTAGCGGGAGCGGGGACCAATGAGCAGTTCTTC	CASSPVAGAGTNEQFF
TRBJ1-4	TRBV27	-	TRBD1	TGTGCCAGCAGTCCGACAGGGTTTAATGAAAAACTGTTTTTT	CASSPTGFNEKLFF
TRBJ2-7	TRBV7-9	-	-	TGTGCCAGCAGCCCAACAGGGAGCTCCTACGAGCAGTACTTC	CASSPTGSSYEQYF
TRBJ1-1	TRBV11-2	-	-	TGTGCCAGCAGCTCCCAGGGCGGCACTGAAGCTTTCTTT	CASSSQGGTEAFF
TRBJ2-1	TRBV28	-	-	TGTGCCAGCAGAGCGCTAAATACCTACAATGAGCAGTTCTTC	CASRALNTYNEQFF
TRBJ1-1	TRBV2	-	-	TGTGCCAGCAGGAGCTCGGAGAAGAACACTGAAGCTTTCTTT	CASRSSEKNTEAFF
TRBJ2-5	TRBV10-2	once	TRBD2	TGCGCCAGCAGACTAGCGGGGCCCGGGGAGACCCAGTACTTC	CASRLAGPGETQYF
TRBJ2-6	TRBV27	-	TRBD1	TGTGCCAGCAGTCTACAGGGGACTGGGGCCAACGTCCTGACTTTC	CASSLQGTGANVLTF
TRBJ2-7	TRBV28	-	TRBD2	TGTGCCAGCAGGCGACAGGGGCTCCCTAGCGGGAGCACCTACGAGCAGTACTTC	CASRRQGLPSGSTYEQYF
TRBJ2-3	TRBV7-2	-	TRBD2	TGTGCCAGCAGTAGGACTAGCGGGGGGGCTTTGGATACGCAGTATTTT	CASSRTSGGALDTQYF
TRBJ1-5	TRBV30	-	-	TGTGCCTGGAGTGATGTCCAGGGGAATCAGCCCCAGCATTTT	CAWSDVQGNQPQHF
TRBJ1-1	TRBV14	-	-	TGTGCCAGCAGCCAAGTCTGGGGCACTTACACTGAAGCTTTCTTT	CASSQVWGTYTEAFF
TRBJ1-1	TRBV25-1	few	-	TGTGCCAGCAGACGAAGGCACAGCACTGAAGCTTTCTTT	CASRRRHSTEAFF